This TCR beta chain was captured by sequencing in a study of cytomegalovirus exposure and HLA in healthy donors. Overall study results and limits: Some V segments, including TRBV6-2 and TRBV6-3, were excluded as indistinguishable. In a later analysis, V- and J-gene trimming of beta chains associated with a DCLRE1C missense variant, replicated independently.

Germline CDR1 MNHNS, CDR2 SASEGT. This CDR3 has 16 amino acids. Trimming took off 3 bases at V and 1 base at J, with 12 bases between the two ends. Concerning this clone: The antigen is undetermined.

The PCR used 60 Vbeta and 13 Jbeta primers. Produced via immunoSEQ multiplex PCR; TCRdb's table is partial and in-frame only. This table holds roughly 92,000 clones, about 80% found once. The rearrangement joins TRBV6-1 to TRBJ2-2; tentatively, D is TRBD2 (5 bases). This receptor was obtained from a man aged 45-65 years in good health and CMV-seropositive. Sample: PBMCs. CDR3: CASSDPGKLNTGELFF. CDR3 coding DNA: TGTGCCAGCAGTGACCCGGGAAAATTGAACACCGGGGAGCTGTTTTTT.